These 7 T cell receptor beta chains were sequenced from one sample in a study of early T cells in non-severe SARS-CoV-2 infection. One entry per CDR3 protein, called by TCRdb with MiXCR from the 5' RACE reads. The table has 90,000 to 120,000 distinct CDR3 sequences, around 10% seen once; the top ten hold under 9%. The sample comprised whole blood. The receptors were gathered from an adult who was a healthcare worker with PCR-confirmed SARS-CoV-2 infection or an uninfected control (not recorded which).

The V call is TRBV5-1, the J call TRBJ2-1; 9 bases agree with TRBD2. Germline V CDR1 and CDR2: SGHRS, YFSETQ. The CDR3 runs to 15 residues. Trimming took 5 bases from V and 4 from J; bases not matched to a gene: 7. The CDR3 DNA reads TGCGCCAGCAGTCCCGGGACTAGCTGGTACAATGAGCAGTTCTTC. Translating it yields CASSPGTSWYNEQFF.

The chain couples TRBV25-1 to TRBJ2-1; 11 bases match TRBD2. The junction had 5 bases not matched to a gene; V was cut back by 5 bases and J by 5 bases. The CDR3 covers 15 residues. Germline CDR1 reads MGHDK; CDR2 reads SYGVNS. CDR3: CASSSSGRYNNEQFF. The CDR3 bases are TGTGCCAGCAGTTCTAGCGGGAGGTATAACAATGAGCAGTTCTTC.

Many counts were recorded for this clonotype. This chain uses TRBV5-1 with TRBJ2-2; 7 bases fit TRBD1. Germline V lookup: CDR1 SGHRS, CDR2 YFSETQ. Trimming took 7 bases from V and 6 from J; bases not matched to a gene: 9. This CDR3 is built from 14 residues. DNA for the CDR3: TGCGCCAGCCGGAGGACAGGCGTCGCCGGGGAGCTGTTTTTT. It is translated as CASRRTGVAGELFF.

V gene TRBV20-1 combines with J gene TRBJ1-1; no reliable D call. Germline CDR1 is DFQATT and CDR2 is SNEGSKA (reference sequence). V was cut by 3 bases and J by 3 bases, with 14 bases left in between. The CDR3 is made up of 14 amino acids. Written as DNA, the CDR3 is TGCAGTGCTAGCCGAGCTCAGCTGGACACTGAAGCTTTCTTT. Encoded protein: CSASRAQLDTEAFF.

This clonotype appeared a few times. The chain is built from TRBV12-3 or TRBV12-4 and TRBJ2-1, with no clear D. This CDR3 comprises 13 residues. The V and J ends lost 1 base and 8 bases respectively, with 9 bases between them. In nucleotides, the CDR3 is TGTGCCAGCAGTTTAGTCCGGCGCGATGAGCAGTTCTTC. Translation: CASSLVRRDEQFF.

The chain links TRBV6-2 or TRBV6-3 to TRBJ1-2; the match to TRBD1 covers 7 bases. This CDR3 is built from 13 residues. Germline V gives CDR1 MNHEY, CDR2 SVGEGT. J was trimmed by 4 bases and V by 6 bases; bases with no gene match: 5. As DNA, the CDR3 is TGTGCCAGCAGAAGGGACAGCGTCTATGGCTACACCTTC. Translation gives CASRRDSVYGYTF.

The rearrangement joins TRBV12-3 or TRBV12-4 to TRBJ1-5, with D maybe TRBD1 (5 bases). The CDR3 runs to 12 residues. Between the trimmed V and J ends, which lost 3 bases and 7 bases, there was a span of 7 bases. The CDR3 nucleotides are TGTGCCAGCAGTTTTTGGGGCCAGCCCCAGCATTTT. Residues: CASSFWGQPQHF.